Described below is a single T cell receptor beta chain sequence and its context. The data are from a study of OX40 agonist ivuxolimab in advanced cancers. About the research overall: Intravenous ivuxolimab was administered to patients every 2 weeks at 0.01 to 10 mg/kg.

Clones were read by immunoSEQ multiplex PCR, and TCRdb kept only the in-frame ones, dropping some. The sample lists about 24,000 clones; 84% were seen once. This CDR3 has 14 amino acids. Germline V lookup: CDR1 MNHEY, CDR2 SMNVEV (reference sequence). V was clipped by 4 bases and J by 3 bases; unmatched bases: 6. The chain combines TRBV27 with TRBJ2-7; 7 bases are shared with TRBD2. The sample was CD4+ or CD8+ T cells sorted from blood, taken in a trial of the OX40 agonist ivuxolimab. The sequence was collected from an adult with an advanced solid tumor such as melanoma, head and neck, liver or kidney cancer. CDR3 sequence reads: CASSSGGSNYEQYF. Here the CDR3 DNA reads TGTGCCAGCAGTTCTGGCGGGAGTAACTACGAGCAGTACTTC.